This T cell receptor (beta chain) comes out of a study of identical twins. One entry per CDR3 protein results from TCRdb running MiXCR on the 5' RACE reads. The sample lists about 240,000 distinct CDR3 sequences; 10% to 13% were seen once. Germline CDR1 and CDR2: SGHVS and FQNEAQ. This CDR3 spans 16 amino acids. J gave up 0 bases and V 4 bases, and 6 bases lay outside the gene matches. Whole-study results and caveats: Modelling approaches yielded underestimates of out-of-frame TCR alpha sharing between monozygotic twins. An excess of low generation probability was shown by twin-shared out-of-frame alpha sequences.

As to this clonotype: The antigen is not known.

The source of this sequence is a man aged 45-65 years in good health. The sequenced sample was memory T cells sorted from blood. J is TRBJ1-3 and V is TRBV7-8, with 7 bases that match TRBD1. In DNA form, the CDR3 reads TGTGCCAGCAGCTCAAAGGACAGGTTCTCTGGAAACACCATATATTTT. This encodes CASSSKDRFSGNTIYF.